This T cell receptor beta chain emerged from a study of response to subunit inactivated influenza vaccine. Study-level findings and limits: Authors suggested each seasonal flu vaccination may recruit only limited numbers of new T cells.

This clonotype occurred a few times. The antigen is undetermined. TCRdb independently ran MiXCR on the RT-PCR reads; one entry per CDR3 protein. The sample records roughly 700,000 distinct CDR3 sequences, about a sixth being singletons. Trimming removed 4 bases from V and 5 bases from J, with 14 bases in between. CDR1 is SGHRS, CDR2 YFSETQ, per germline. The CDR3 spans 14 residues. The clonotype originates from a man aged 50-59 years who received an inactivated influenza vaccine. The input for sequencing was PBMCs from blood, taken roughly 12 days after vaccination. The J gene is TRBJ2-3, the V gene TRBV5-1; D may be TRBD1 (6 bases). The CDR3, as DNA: TGCGCCAGCAGCCCCGGGGACACTTTAGATACGCAGTATTTT. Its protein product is CASSPGDTLDTQYF.